This paragraph reports one T cell receptor (beta chain). Produced via immunoSEQ multiplex PCR; TCRdb's table is partial and in-frame only. Found here are some 1,400,000 clones, around 97% of them singletons; the top ten hold more than 0.9%. CDR1 and CDR2 (germline): SGHTA, FQGTGA. The CDR3 spans 16 residues. With 6 bases removed from V and 5 bases from J, the gap between germline ends came to 20 bases. This specimen belongs to a study of shared clonotypes between healthy human individuals. The chain carries TRBV7-3 and TRBJ2-1; D remains unclear. Sample: naive CD4+ T cells sorted from blood. Subset denoted: CD45RA+ positively selected. The sequence was obtained from a man in his thirties or forties in good health. The CDR3 DNA is TGTGCCAGCAGGGAAGAAGTCGCATTACAAAACAATGAGCAGTTCTTC. It is translated as CASREEVALQNNEQFF.